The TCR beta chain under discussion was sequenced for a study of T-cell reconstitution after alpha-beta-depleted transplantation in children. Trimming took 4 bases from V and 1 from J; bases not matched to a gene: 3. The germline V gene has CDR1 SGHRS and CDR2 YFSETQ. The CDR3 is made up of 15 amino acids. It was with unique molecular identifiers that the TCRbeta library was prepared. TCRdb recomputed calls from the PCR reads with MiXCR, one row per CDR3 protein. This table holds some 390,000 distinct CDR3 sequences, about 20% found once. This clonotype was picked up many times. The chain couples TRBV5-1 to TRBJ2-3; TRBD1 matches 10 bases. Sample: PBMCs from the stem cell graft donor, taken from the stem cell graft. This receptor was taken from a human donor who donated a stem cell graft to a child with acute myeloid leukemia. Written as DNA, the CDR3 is TGCGCCAGCAGCCAGACAGGGGGCGGCACAGATACGCAGTATTTT. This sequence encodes CASSQTGGGTDTQYF.